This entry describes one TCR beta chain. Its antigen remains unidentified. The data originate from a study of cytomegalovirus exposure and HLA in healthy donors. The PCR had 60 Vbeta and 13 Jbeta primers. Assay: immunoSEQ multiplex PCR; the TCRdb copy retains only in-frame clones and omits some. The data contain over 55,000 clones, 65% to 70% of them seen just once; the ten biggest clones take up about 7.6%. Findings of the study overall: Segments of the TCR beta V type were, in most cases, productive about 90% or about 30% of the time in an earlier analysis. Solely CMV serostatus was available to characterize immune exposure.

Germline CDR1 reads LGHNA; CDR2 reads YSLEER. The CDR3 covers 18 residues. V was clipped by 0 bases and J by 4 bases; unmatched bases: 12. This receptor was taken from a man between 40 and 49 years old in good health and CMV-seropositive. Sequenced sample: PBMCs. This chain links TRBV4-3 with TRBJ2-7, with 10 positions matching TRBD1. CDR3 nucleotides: TGCGCCAGCAGCCAAGATAGGGGGGGACAGGGGCTAGTTTACGAGCAGTACTTC. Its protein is CASSQDRGGQGLVYEQYF.